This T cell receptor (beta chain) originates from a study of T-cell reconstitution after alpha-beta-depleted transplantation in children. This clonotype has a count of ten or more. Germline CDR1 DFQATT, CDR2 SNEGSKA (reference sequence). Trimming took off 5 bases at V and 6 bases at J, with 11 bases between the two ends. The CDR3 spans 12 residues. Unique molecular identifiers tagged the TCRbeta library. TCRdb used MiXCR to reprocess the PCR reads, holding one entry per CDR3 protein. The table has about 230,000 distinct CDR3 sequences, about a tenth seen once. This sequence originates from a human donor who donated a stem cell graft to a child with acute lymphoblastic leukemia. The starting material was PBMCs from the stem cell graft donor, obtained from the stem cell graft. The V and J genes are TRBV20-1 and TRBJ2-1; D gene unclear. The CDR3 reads CSARRVVNEQFF. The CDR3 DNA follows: TGCAGTGCTCGCCGGGTAGTCAATGAGCAGTTCTTC.